This T cell receptor beta chain appears in the sequencing data of a study of blood T cells in healthy people across ages (dated by TCRdb to 2015 to 2017). Some background on the complete study: In model experiments, roughly one uniquely barcoded TCR beta cDNA molecule per two T cells was captured by template switching. To avoid experimental bias, donors of different ages were distributed randomly across sequencing lanes. The study analyzed two additional independent replicas of 1 million unique cDNA reads from the same blood draw for two donors, one aged 18 to 30 and one aged 80 or older. Age-related changes in TCR beta repertoire diversity were measured in the study by deep sequencing normalized with unique cDNA molecular identifiers. Four age groups were formed from the donors: young (average approximately 15 years), middle-aged (just under 40), aged (under 70) and long-lived (roughly 88).

Concerning this clonotype itself: This clone's antigen is unknown. Nothing much larger sits one base from this clone, and base qualities are not available.

Findings and caveats that apply to the study as a whole: Because donor CMV infection status was unknown, age-related changes in expanded clonotypes were potentially confounded. Observed TCR beta diversity per million T cells fell roughly linearly with age, and a significant reduction was already apparent by age around 36. Bulk unsorted PBMC profiling prevented conclusive comparison of naive and antigen-experienced compartments. Compared with the aged group, the long-lived group had more naive CD4+ T cells, fewer expanded clones and increased TCR diversity, suggesting age selection. A strong correlation was found between observed TCR beta diversity and the percentage of naive T cells measured by flow cytometry. Estimates of total diversity based on one million sequenced T cells were regarded as lower bounds and as underestimates.

Library method: 5' RACE. Sequencing used an Illumina HiSeq 2500. A second PCR of about 7 to 12 cycles was run with a J-beta primer mix and a sample-barcoded 5' primer. Each TCR beta cDNA molecule received a unique molecular identifier from a template-switch 5' adaptor carrying 12 random nucleotides. Each sample yielded at least 2.5 million CDR3-containing paired-end reads. First-strand cDNA was synthesized from all RNA with the Mint cDNA synthesis kit, primed by a TRBC-specific oligonucleotide. After uracil-DNA glycosylase treatment, a first 18-cycle PCR used universal primers M1SS and BC2_uni_R on all cDNA. The source study handled its data this way. Each sample was normalized by randomly selecting 1 million high-quality reads, each carrying a distinct molecular identifier. Reads sharing molecular identifiers were discarded rather than binned into consensus sequences. MiTCR, set to a Q25 quality threshold and the strictest error-elimination algorithm, was used for CDR3 identification, clonotype clustering and error correction. A nonparametric unseen species model with Euler transformation was used to estimate a lower bound on total TCR beta diversity. The raw public data were reprocessed by TCRdb itself: fastp quality trimming at Q25, MiXCR clonotype calling, in-frame beta chains only. Entries are consolidated by CDR3 protein sequence, retaining the most common genes and DNA. Here the V and J calls rest on TCRdb's processing, not on the authors' analysis. Counted in this sample were fewer than 1,000,000 distinct CDR3 sequences; around 42% of them appeared once. About a fifth of the sample is in the top ten clones.

From the cysteine through the phenylalanine, the CDR3 covers 16 amino acids. Solely the CDR3 DNA is kept, with 48 bases framed from the first base. Trimmed from V: 6 bases; trimmed from J: 1 base; junction bases lacking a gene match: 11. The germline V gene encodes CDR1 DFQATT and CDR2 SNEGSKA (reference sequence). The approximately 40 donors, aged about 6 to 100 years, were systemically healthy Caucasian individuals from Russia. Approximately 11 milliliters of peripheral blood were drawn from each donor into EDTA-treated Vacutainer tubes. PBMCs were isolated by Ficoll-Paque density-gradient centrifugation, with at least 6.5 million obtained per sample. Trizol reagent was used to extract total RNA from the PBMCs, yielding at least 6 micrograms per sample. For every donor, flow cytometry on a PBMC aliquot measured the percentage of naive CD45RAhigh/CD27high T cells.

The sequence links TRBV20-1 to TRBJ2-2; 7 middle bases align to TRBD1. Specimen: blood. The TCR sequence derives from a man aged 60 to 69 in good health. The DNA is TGCAGTGCCTTTGACCCGGGACAGAAGAACACCGGGGAGCTGTTTTTT. This sequence encodes CSAFDPGQKNTGELFF.